The 10 T cell receptor beta chains in this list originate from one sample, sequenced in a study of siplizumab effects on memory and regulatory T cells. Profiling relied on immunoSEQ multiplex PCR, and the TCRdb table lists in-frame clones only, not all of them. The sample lists about 120,000 clones, less than 95% occurring once. The sequenced sample was non-Treg CD4+ T cells sorted from blood. Source of these receptors: a human donor in good health.

The chain has TRBV2 and TRBJ2-3; D perhaps matches TRBD2 (6 bases). Germline V gene data show CDR1 as SNHLY and CDR2 as FYNNEI. Trimming stripped 2 bases from V and 5 bases from J, with 14 bases between. The CDR3 is 15 residues long. Written as DNA, the CDR3 is TGTGCCAGCAGTGAAAGGACAAAGGGAGGAGATACGCAGTATTTT. It encodes CASSERTKGGDTQYF. The entire variable domain, with the rest obtained from reference TRBV2 and TRBJ2-3, is as follows: EPEVTQTPSHQVTQMGQEVILRCVPISNHLYFYWYRQILGQKVEFLVSFYNNEISEKSEIFDDQFSVERPDGSNFTLKIRSTKLEDSAMYFCASSERTKGGDTQYFGPGTRLTVL.

This chain uses TRBV5-5 with TRBJ2-7; 11 nucleotides align to TRBD1. The CDR3 loop spans 16 amino acids. The junction had 5 bases not matched to a gene; V was cut back by 0 bases and J by 3 bases. Germline V gene sequence: CDR1 SGHKS, CDR2 YYEKEE (reference sequence). This chain's CDR3 is CASSLVIGTGGYEQYF. The CDR3 nucleotides are TGTGCCAGCAGCTTGGTGATAGGGACAGGGGGCTACGAGCAGTACTTC. Full variable domain (rest looked up from reference TRBV5-5 and TRBJ2-7): DAGVTQSPTHLIKTRGQQVTLRCSPISGHKSVSWYQQVLGQGPQFIFQYYEKEERGRGNFPDRFSARQFPNYSSELNVNALLLGDSALYLCASSLVIGTGGYEQYFGPGTRLTVT.

The chain links TRBV7-9 to TRBJ2-3; 14 bases align to TRBD2. Germline V gene data show CDR1 as SEHNR and CDR2 as FQNEAQ (reference sequence). J lost 4 bases, V lost 5 bases, and 8 bases had no gene match. The CDR3 has 17 residues. The CDR3 loop is CASSPRLAGGRADTQYF. DNA for the CDR3: TGTGCCAGCAGCCCCCGACTAGCGGGGGGGCGGGCAGATACGCAGTATTTT.

The rearrangement uses TRBV5-4 and TRBJ2-1; 14 bases are shared with TRBD2. The CDR3 is 16 residues long. The germline CDR1 and CDR2 sequences are SGHNT and YYREEE (reference sequence). After removal of 3 bases from V and 4 bases from J, the junction contained 3 bases not matched to a gene. CDR3 sequence: CASSSGLAGGYNEQFF. In nucleotides, the CDR3 is TGTGCCAGCAGCTCCGGACTAGCGGGGGGTTACAATGAGCAGTTCTTC.

The chain uses TRBV7-9 and TRBJ2-7; D gene uncertain. V was clipped by 1 base and J by 6 bases, with 7 bases between them. The CDR3 has 12 residues. Germline loops: CDR1 SEHNR, CDR2 FQNEAQ (reference sequence). CDR3 DNA sequence: TGTGCCAGCAGCTTAGATTTACGCGAGCAGTACTTC. Amino acid sequence: CASSLDLREQYF.

The V gene is TRBV6-5, the J gene TRBJ2-1, with D perhaps assigned TRBD1 or TRBD2 (5 bases each). Between the trimmed V and J ends, which lost 0 bases and 0 bases, there was a span of 9 bases. The length of the CDR3 is 16 residues. Germline V gene data show CDR1 as MNHEY and CDR2 as SVGAGI. The CDR3: CASSYSGTSSYNEQFF. The DNA for the CDR3 is TGTGCCAGCAGTTACTCCGGGACGAGCTCCTACAATGAGCAGTTCTTC.

V and J are TRBV2 and TRBJ1-6; no reliable D call. The CDR3 is 15 amino acids. V was trimmed by 2 bases and J by 6 bases, leaving 11 bases between them. Germline CDR1 SNHLY, CDR2 FYNNEI. The CDR3 coding sequence is TGTGCCAGCAGTGAACTCCCCGTTCGTAATTCACCCCTCCACTTT. Translated: CASSELPVRNSPLHF.

J is TRBJ2-5 and V is TRBV5-4; 7 nucleotides agree with TRBD1. Germline V gene lookup returns CDR1 SGHNT and CDR2 YYREEE (reference sequence). V was clipped by 0 bases and J by 1 base; unmatched bases: 6. CDR3 length equals 16 residues. CDR3 amino acids: CASSLGKTGPQETQYF. For the CDR3, the DNA is TGTGCCAGCAGCTTGGGGAAGACAGGGCCCCAAGAGACCCAGTACTTC.

The rearrangement joins TRBV7-3 to TRBJ2-7; possibly TRBD2 for D (6 bases). The CDR3 totals 15 residues. Trimming shortened V by 6 bases and J by 1 base, and 16 bases separated the two germline ends. Germline assignment: CDR1 SGHTA and CDR2 FQGTGA. CDR3 in amino acids: CASSQQTGLSYEQYF. The CDR3 DNA reads as TGTGCCAGCAGTCAACAAACGGGACTTTCCTACGAGCAGTACTTC. Drawing the rest from reference TRBV7-3 and TRBJ2-7, the complete variable domain is GAGVSQTPSNKVTEKGKYVELRCDPISGHTALYWYRQSLGQGPEFLIYFQGTGAADDSGLPNDRFFAVRPEGSVSTLKIQRTERGDSAVYLCASSQQTGLSYEQYFGPGTRLTVT.

The rearrangement links TRBV6-5 to TRBJ2-7; D may be TRBD1 (5 bases). This CDR3 contains 13 residues. Trimming stripped 10 bases from V and 2 bases from J, with 15 bases between. CDR1 is MNHEY, CDR2 SVGAGI, per germline. The CDR3 DNA is TGTGCCACCCAGGGCGGCGCAACCTACGAGCAGTACTTC. Translating gives CATQGGATYEQYF.